These 4 T cell receptor beta chains were sequenced from one sample in a study of T cells in Graves' hyperthyroidism and ophthalmopathy. Amplified TCR beta CDR3 regions derived from RNA transcripts. HTBI primers drove first-round RT-PCR of the TCR CDR3. TCRdb passed the multiplex PCR reads through MiXCR, listing each CDR3 protein once. The sample records approximately 640,000 distinct CDR3 sequences, around a sixth being singletons. Sequenced sample: blood. These TCRs come from a man between 45 and 60 years old with Graves' hyperthyroidism.

This clonotype was observed a handful of times. The gene calls are TRBV15 and TRBJ2-1; no definite D call. Trimming stripped 5 bases from V and 2 bases from J, with 13 bases between. CDR3 size: 15 residues. CDR1 is LNHNV, CDR2 YYDKDF, per germline (reference sequence). CDR3 DNA sequence: TGTGCCACCAGCGGGATGCTAGATACCTACAATGAGCAGTTCTTC. Amino acid sequence: CATSGMLDTYNEQFF. Looking up the rest from reference TRBV15 and TRBJ2-1 gives the full variable domain: DAMVIQNPRYQVTQFGKPVTLSCSQTLNHNVMYWYQQKSSQAPKLLFHYYDKDFNNEADTPDNFQSRRPNTSFCFLDIRSPGLGDTAMYLCATSGMLDTYNEQFFGPGTRLTVL.

This clonotype occurred many times. The DNA for the CDR3 is TGTGCCAGCAGTTTACAGGGGGCTAACGTGGAGACCCAGTACTTC. This sequence encodes CASSLQGANVETQYF. The rearrangement links TRBV27 to TRBJ2-5, with 8 nucleotides matching TRBD1. The germline CDR1 and CDR2 sequences are MNHEY and SMNVEV (reference sequence). With V trimmed by 2 bases and J by 5 bases, 7 bases remained unmatched. The CDR3 consists of 15 residues.

Ten or more counts support this clonotype. In nucleotides, the CDR3 is TGCAGTGCTAGAGATTCCGGGACAGGCAATCAGCCCCAGCATTTT. It yields the protein CSARDSGTGNQPQHF. This chain joins TRBV20-1 and TRBJ1-5; 7 bases align to TRBD1. Unmatched junction bases numbered 4, after V lost 0 bases and J lost 2 bases. Per germline, CDR1 DFQATT and CDR2 SNEGSKA (reference sequence). The CDR3 sequence is 15 residues long.

Only one count was recorded for this clonotype. Here the CDR3 reads CASSYSGGTGGTTYEQFF. In DNA form, the CDR3 reads TGTGCCAGCAGTTACTCGGGGGGGACTGGCGGGACCACATACGAGCAGTTCTTC. The chain is built from TRBV6-5 and TRBJ2-7; 7 bases fit TRBD2. The last part of the DNA fits TRBJ2-1 better; the J call may be wrong. The CDR3 totals 18 residues. Germline lookup yields CDR1 MNHEY and CDR2 SVGAGI.